The source of this T cell receptor (beta chain) is a study of Ad26.COV2.S vaccination and SARS-CoV-2 variants. Study details: The donor was enrolled in the Ad26.COV2.S arm of the COV1001 trial. Study-wide points: Vaccine recipients and placebo recipients showed similar non-spike TCR breadth.

Libraries were prepared by immunoSEQ multiplex PCR; TCRdb keeps only in-frame clonotypes and omits some of them. The table records under 600,000 clones, 70% to 90% of them present only once. The treatment here: about 20 received Ad26.COV2.S at low or high dose, single or two shots; 5 received placebo; per-sample allocation not given. Vaccine and placebo recipients were sampled on day 63 after the first injection. Germline V gene sequence: CDR1 LGHDT, CDR2 YNNKEL (reference sequence). The V end lost 1 base, the J end lost 0 bases, and 7 bases lay between the germline ends. The CDR3 runs 15 residues. Notes on this clone: What it recognizes is unknown.

The chain couples TRBV3-1 (or the pseudogene TRBV3-2) to TRBJ1-5, with D hard to call. Specimen: peripheral blood, collected in a trial of Ad26.COV2.S vaccine versus placebo. The receptor's source is a person between 18 and 65 years old who received the Ad26.COV2.S COVID-19 vaccine or a placebo. DNA of the CDR3: TGTGCCAGCAGCCAAGTACCCAATAGCAATCAGCCCCAGCATTTT. Protein: CASSQVPNSNQPQHF.